This T cell receptor beta chain is drawn from a study of blood T cell repertoires in COVID-19. Study overall: The analysed material was cDNA or gDNA that came from T cells, B-cell-depleted T cells, or PBMCs.

The protocol was immunoSEQ multiplex PCR, while the TCRdb copy is restricted to in-frame clones and leaves out a portion. Found here are approximately 210,000 clones, 82% of them singletons; the top ten hold 3% to 3.5%. There are 14 residues in the CDR3. V dropped 4 bases and J dropped 0 bases, with 9 bases sitting between them. CDR1 SGHRS and CDR2 YFSETQ come from the germline V gene. Material: PBMCs or T cells enriched from blood (not recorded which). This sequence originates from a woman between 55 and 75 years old who had recovered from COVID-19. The rearrangement joins TRBV5-1 to TRBJ2-3; D is ambiguous. The CDR3 loop is CASSTGASTDTQYF. DNA of the CDR3: TGCGCCAGCAGCACCGGTGCTAGCACAGATACGCAGTATTTT.